Shown below are 11 T cell receptor beta chains from a single sample sequenced in a study of blood T cell repertoires in COVID-19. Data came from immunoSEQ multiplex PCR; TCRdb stores just in-frame clones and leaves some out. Of about 38,000 clones in the sample, 87% were seen once. The sequencing sample was made of peripheral blood. These receptors all come from a man aged 45 to 65 with active or convalescent COVID-19.

This clone was counted a single time. The J gene is TRBJ1-1, the V gene TRBV27, with TRBD1 matching over 7 bases. Germline CDR1 reads MNHEY; CDR2 reads SMNVEV (reference sequence). There are 14 residues in the CDR3. The J segment lost 6 bases and the V segment lost 3 bases, leaving 7 bases of the junction unmatched. The CDR3 region is CASSFWGTESEAFF. CDR3 bases: TGTGCCAGCAGTTTTTGGGGGACAGAGTCTGAAGCTTTCTTT.

This clone was counted only a few times. This chain uses TRBV9 with TRBJ1-6; 11 bases fit TRBD1. This CDR3 region has 17 residues. Germline V gene data show CDR1 as SGDLS and CDR2 as YYNGEE. Germline trimming cut 3 bases from V and 9 bases from J; bases unmatched to any gene: 11. The CDR3 sequence: CASSAAGTGGPSSPLHF. CDR3 nucleotide sequence: TGTGCCAGCAGCGCGGCCGGGACAGGGGGACCTAGTTCACCCCTCCACTTT.

V usage is TRBV6-1 and J usage is TRBJ2-3; D is unresolved. The V gene lost 2 bases and the J gene lost 2 bases, with 11 bases spanning the gap. From germline, CDR1 is MNHNS and CDR2 SASEGT. The length of the CDR3 is 15 residues. The CDR3 DNA follows: TGTGCCAGCAGTGAATACCTTACAGCCACAGATACGCAGTATTTT. It translates to CASSEYLTATDTQYF.

V and J are TRBV18 and TRBJ1-4; no clear D gene. The V end lost 5 bases, the J end lost 0 bases, and 10 bases lay between the germline ends. The germline CDR1 and CDR2 sequences are KGHSH and LQKENI. The CDR3 contains 15 residues. Here the CDR3 reads CASSAGGTTNEKLFF. The DNA for the CDR3 is TGTGCCAGCTCAGCGGGAGGGACAACTAATGAAAAACTGTTTTTT.

The chain has TRBV9 and TRBJ1-4; TRBD1 is a possible D gene (6 bases). This CDR3 comprises 14 residues. Germline lookup yields CDR1 SGDLS and CDR2 YYNGEE. V was clipped by 4 bases and J by 8 bases, with 15 bases between them. In nucleotides, the CDR3 is TGTGCCAGCAGCCCGATCCCCCAGGGGGAAAAACTGTTTTTT. It translates to CASSPIPQGEKLFF.

The chain uses TRBV5-1 and TRBJ1-6; 9 nucleotides line up with TRBD1. Germline CDR1 is SGHRS and CDR2 is YFSETQ. Unmatched junction bases numbered 4, after V lost 2 bases and J lost 7 bases. CDR3 length: 15 amino acids. The CDR3 region has the DNA TGCGCCAGCAGCTTACAGGGGGCGGAGAATTCACCCCTCCACTTT. Protein sequence: CASSLQGAENSPLHF.

The rearrangement uses TRBV3-1 (or the pseudogene TRBV3-2) and TRBJ2-1; 9 nucleotides match TRBD2. In germline, CDR1 is LGHDT, CDR2 YNNKEL (reference sequence). This CDR3 contains 18 residues. V gave up 3 bases and J gave up 9 bases; unmatched junction bases: 18. CDR3 loop: CASSHPYGGLAGRGEQFF. CDR3 DNA: TGTGCCAGCAGCCATCCCTATGGAGGGCTAGCGGGGAGGGGTGAGCAGTTCTTC.

The V gene is TRBV5-4, the J gene TRBJ2-3; D may be TRBD2 (7 bases). V lost 6 bases, J lost 0 bases, and 14 bases lay in between. The CDR3 totals 15 residues. Germline CDR1 and CDR2: SGHNT and YYREEE (reference sequence). CDR3 nucleotides: TGTGCCAGCAAGACACAGGGAGGGAGCACAGATACGCAGTATTTT. It codes for CASKTQGGSTDTQYF.

The chain carries TRBV27 and TRBJ2-3; 9 bases fit TRBD2. The CDR3 is 14 residues long. In germline, CDR1 is MNHEY, CDR2 SMNVEV (reference sequence). Trimming at V came to 6 bases and at J to 1 base, leaving 2 bases not matched to a gene. CDR3 sequence: CASSKRGGTDTQYF. The DNA for the CDR3 is TGTGCCAGCAGCAAGCGGGGGGGCACAGATACGCAGTATTTT.

The J gene is TRBJ1-4, the V gene TRBV3-1 (or the pseudogene TRBV3-2), with D hard to call. Deletions cut 0 bases from V and 6 bases from J, with 11 bases between. CDR1 and CDR2 (germline): LGHDT, YNNKEL (reference sequence). The CDR3 extends over 15 amino acids. Here the CDR3 DNA reads TGTGCCAGCAGCCAAGAAAGGTCGAGGGATGAAAAACTGTTTTTT. Translating it yields CASSQERSRDEKLFF.

The chain uses TRBV25-1 and TRBJ1-3; D may be TRBD1 (6 bases). The V gene lost 3 bases and the J gene lost 4 bases, with 10 bases spanning the gap. CDR1 and CDR2 from the germline V gene are MGHDK and SYGVNS. The CDR3 length is 14 residues. The CDR3, as DNA: TGTGCCAGCAGTGACTTGACAGGAGGAAACACCATATATTTT. Amino acid sequence: CASSDLTGGNTIYF. Using reference TRBV25-1 and TRBJ1-3 for the parts outside the CDR3, the full variable domain is EADIYQTPRYLVIGTGKKITLECSQTMGHDKMYWYQQDPGMELHLIHYSYGVNSTEKGDLSSESTVSRIRTEHFPLTLESARPSHTSQYLCASSDLTGGNTIYFGEGSWLTVV.